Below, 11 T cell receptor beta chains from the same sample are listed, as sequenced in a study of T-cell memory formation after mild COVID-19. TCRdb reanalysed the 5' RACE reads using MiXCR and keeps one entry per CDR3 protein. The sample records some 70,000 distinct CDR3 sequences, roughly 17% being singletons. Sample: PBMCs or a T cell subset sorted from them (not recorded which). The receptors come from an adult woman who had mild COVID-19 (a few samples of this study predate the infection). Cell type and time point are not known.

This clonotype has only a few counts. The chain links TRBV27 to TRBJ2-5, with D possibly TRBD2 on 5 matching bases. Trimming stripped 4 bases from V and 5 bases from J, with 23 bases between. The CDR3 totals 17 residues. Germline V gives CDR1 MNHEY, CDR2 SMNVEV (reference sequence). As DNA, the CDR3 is TGTGCCAGCAGTTCATCCGGGCTTGCTAGAAGAGGGGAGACCCAGTACTTC. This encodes CASSSSGLARRGETQYF.

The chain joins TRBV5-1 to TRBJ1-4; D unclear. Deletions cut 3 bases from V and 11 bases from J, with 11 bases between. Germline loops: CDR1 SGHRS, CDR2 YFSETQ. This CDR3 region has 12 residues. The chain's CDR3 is CASSSDRVKLFF. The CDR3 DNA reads TGCGCCAGCAGCTCGGACCGGGTGAAACTGTTTTTT.

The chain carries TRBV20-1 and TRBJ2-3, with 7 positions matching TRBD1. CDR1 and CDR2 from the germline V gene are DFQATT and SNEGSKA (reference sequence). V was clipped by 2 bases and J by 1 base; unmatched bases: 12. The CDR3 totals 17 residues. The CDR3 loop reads CSARPLQEQGGTDTQYF. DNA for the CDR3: TGCAGTGCTAGACCACTACAAGAGCAGGGGGGCACAGATACGCAGTATTTT.

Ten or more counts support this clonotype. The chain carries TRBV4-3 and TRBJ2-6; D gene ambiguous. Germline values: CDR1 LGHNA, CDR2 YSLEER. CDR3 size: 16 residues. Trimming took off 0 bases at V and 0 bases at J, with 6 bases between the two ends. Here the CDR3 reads CASSQEIVSGANVLTF. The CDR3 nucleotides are TGCGCCAGCAGCCAAGAGATCGTCTCTGGGGCCAACGTCCTGACTTTC.

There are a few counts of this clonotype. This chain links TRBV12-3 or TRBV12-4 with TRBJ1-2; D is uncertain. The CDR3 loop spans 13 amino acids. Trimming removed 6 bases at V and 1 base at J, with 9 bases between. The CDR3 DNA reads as TGTGCCAGCAGCCCGACAATTAACTATGGCTACACCTTC. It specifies CASSPTINYGYTF.

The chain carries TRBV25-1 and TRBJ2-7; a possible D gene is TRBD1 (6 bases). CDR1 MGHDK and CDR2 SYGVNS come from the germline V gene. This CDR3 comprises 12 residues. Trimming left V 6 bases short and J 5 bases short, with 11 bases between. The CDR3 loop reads CASRTGSHEQYF. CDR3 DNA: TGTGCCAGCAGAACAGGGAGCCACGAGCAGTACTTC.

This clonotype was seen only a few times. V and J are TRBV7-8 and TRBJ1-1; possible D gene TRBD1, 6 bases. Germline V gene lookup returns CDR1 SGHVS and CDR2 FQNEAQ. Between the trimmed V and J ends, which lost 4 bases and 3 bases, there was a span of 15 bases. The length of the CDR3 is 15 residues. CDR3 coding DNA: TGTGCCAGCAGCTCACCGGGAGGGGGGGACACTGAAGCTTTCTTT. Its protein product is CASSSPGGGDTEAFF.

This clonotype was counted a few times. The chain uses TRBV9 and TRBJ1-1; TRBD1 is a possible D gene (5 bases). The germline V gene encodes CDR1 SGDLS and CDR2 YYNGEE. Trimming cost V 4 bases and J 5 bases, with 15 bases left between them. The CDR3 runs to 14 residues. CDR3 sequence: CASSSQEGATEAFF. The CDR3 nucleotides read TGTGCCAGCAGCTCCCAGGAAGGGGCTACTGAAGCTTTCTTT.

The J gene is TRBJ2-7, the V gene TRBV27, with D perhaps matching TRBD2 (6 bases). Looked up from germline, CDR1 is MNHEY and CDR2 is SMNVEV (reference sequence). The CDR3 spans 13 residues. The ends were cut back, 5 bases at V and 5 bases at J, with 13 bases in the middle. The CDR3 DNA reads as TGTGCCAGCAGTATGACTAGGTTGAACGAGCAGTACTTC. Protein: CASSMTRLNEQYF.

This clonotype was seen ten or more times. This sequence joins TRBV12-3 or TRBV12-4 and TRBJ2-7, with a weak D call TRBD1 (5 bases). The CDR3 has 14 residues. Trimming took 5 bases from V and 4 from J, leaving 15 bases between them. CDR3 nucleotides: TGTGCCAGCAGTCTACTACTGGACACTTACGAGCAGTACTTC. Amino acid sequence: CASSLLLDTYEQYF.

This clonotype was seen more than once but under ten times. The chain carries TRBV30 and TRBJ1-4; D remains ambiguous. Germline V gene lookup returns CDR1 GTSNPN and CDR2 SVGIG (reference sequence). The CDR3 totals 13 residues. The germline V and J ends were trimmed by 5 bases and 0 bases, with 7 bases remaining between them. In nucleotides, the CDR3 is TGTGCCTGGTCGGGAGCAACTAATGAAAAACTGTTTTTT. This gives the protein CAWSGATNEKLFF.